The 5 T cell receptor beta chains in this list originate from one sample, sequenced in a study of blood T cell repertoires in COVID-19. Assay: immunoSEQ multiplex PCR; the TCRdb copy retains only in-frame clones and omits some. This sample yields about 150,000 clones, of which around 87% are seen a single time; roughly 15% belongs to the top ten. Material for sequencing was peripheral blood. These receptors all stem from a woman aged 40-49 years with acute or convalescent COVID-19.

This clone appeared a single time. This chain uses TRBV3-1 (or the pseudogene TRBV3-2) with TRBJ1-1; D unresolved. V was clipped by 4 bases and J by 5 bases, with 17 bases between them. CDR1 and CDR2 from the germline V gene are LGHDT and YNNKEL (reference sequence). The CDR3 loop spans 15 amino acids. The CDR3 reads CASSPRGVDGTEAFF. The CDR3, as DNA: TGTGCCAGCAGCCCCCGCGGAGTCGATGGGACTGAAGCTTTCTTT.

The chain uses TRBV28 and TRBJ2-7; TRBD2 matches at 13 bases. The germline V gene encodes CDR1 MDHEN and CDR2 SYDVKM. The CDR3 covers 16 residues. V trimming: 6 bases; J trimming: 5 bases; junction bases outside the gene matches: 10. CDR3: CASRQPGLAGRHEQYF. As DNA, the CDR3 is TGTGCCAGCAGGCAACCGGGACTAGCGGGGCGGCACGAGCAGTACTTC.

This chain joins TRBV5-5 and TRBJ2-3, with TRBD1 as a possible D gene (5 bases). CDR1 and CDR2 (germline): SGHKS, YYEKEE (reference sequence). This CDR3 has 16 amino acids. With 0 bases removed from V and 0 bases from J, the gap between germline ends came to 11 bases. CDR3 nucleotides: TGTGCCAGCAGCTTGGCGCCAGGGCCTAGCACAGATACGCAGTATTTT. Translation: CASSLAPGPSTDTQYF. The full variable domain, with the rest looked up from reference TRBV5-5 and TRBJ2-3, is DAGVTQSPTHLIKTRGQQVTLRCSPISGHKSVSWYQQVLGQGPQFIFQYYEKEERGRGNFPDRFSARQFPNYSSELNVNALLLGDSALYLCASSLAPGPSTDTQYFGPGTRLTVL.

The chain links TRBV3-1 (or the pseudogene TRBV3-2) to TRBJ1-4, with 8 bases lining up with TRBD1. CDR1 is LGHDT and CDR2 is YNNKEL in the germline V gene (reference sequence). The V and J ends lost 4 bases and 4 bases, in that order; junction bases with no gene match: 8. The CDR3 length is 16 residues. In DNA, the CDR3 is TGTGCCAGCAGCCCAAACGACAGGGGAATTAATGAAAAACTGTTTTTT. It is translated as CASSPNDRGINEKLFF.

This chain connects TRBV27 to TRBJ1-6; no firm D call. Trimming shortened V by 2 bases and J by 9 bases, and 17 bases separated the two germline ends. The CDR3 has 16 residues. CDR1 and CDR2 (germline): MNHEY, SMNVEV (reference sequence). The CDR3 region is CASSLIRWGDGSPLHF. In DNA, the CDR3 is TGTGCCAGCAGTTTAATTAGGTGGGGAGACGGTTCACCCCTCCACTTT.